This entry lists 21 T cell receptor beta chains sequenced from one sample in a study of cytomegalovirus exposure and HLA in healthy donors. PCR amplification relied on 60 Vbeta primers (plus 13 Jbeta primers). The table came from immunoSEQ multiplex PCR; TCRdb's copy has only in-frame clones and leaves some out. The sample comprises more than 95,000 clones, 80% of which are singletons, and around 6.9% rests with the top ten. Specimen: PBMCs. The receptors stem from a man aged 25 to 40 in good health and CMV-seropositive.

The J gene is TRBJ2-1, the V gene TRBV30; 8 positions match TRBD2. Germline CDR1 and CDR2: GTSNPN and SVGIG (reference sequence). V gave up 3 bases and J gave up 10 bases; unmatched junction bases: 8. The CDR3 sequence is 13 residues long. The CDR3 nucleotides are TGTGCCTGGAGGGGGCCAGCGGGGGTCGAGCAGTTCTTC. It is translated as CAWRGPAGVEQFF.

CDR3 in amino acids: CASTPAVDGELFF. As DNA, the CDR3 is TGTGCCAGCACCCCAGCGGTCGACGGGGAGCTGTTTTTT. This rearrangement joins TRBV6-5 to TRBJ2-2, with D tentatively TRBD2 (5 bases). The CDR3 covers 13 residues. Germline values: CDR1 MNHEY, CDR2 SVGAGI. Trimming pared 7 bases from V and 7 bases from J, leaving 13 bases between.

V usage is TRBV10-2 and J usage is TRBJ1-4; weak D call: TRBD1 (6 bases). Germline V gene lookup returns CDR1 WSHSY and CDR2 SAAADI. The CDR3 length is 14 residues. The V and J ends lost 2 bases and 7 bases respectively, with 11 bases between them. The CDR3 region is CASSEETGGEKLFF. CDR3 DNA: TGCGCCAGCAGTGAGGAGACAGGCGGTGAAAAACTGTTTTTT.

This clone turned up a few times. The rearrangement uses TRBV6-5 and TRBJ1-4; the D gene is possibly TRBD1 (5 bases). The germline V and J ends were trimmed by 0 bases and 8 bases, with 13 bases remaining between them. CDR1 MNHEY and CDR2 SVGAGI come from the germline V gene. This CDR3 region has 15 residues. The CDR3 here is CASSYSGAGREKLFF. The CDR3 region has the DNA TGTGCCAGCAGTTACTCCGGGGCTGGGAGGGAAAAACTGTTTTTT.

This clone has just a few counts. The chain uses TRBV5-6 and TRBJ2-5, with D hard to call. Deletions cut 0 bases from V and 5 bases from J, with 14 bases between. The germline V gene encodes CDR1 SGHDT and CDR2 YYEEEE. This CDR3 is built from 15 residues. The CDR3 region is CASSLATSARETQYF. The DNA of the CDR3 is TGTGCCAGCAGCTTGGCCACCAGTGCCAGGGAGACCCAGTACTTC.

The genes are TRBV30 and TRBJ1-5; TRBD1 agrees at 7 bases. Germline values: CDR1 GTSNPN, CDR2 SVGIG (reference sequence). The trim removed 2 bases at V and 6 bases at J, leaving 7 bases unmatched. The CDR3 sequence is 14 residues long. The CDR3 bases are TGTGCCTGGAGTAGGGTGGCAGGGGGTCAGCCCCAGCATTTT. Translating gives CAWSRVAGGQPQHF.

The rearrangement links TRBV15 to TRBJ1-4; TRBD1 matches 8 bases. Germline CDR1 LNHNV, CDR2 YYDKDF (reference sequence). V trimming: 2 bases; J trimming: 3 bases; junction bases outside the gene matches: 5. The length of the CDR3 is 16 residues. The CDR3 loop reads CATSRPQGEANEKLFF. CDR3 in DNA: TGTGCCACCAGCAGACCACAGGGGGAAGCTAATGAAAAACTGTTTTTT.

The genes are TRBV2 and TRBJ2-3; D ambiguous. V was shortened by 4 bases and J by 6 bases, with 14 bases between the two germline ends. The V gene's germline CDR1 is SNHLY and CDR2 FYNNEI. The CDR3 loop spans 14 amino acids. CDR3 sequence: CASSGLKVGDTQYF. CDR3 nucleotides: TGTGCCAGCAGTGGACTTAAAGTAGGTGATACGCAGTATTTT.

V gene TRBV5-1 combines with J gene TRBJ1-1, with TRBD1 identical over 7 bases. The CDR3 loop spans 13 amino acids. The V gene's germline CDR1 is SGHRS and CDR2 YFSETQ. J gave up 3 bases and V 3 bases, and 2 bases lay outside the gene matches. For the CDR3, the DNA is TGCGCCAGCAGCTGGCAGGGGGACACTGAAGCTTTCTTT. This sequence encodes CASSWQGDTEAFF. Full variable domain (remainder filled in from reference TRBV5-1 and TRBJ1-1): KAGVTQTPRYLIKTRGQQVTLSCSPISGHRSVSWYQQTPGQGLQFLFEYFSETQRNKGNFPGRFSGRQFSNSRSEMNVSTLELGDSALYLCASSWQGDTEAFFGQGTRLTVV.

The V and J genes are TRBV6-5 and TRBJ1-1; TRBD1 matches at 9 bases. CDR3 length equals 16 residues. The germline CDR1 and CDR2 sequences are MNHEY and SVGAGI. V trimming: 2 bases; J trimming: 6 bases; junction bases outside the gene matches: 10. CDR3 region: CASSYEGTGTLAEAFF. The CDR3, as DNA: TGTGCCAGCAGTTACGAAGGGACAGGGACGTTAGCTGAAGCTTTCTTT.

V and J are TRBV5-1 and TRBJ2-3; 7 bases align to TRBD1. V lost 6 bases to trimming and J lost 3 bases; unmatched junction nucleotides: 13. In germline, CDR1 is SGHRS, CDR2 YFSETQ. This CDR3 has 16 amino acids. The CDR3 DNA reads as TGCGCCAGCACCAAAGCCCAGGGCAGGGGGACAGATACGCAGTATTTT. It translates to CASTKAQGRGTDTQYF.

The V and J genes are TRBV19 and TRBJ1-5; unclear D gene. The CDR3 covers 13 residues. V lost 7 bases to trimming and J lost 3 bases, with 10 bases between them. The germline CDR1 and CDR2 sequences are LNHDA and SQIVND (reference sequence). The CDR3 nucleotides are TGTGCCAGTAATGAGGGCTTCAATCAGCCCCAGCATTTT. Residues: CASNEGFNQPQHF.

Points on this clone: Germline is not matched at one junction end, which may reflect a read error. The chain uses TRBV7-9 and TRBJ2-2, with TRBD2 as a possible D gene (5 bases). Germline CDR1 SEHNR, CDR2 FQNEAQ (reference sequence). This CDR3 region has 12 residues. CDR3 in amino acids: CSSSRGAGELFF. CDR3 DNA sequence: TGTTCCAGCAGTCGGGGTGCCGGGGAGCTGTTTTTT.

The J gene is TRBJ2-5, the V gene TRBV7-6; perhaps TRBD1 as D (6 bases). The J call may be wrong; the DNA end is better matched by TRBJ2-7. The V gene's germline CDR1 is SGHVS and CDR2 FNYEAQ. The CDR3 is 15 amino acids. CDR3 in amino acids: CASSQDPDSSYEQYF. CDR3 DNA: TGTGCCAGCAGCCAAGACCCGGACAGCTCCTACGAGCAGTACTTC.

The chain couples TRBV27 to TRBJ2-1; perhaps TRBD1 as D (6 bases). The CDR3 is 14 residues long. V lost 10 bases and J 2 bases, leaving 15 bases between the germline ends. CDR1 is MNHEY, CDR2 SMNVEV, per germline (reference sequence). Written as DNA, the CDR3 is TGTGCCACCCTTACACAGGGCACCTACAATGAGCAGTTCTTC. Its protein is CATLTQGTYNEQFF.

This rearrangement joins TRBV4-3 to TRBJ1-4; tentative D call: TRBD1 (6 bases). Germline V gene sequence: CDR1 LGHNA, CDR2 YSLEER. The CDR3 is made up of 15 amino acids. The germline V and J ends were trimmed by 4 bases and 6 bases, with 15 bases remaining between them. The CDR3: CASSLTGPGDEKLFF. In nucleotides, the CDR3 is TGCGCCAGCAGCCTTACAGGGCCAGGGGATGAAAAACTGTTTTTT.

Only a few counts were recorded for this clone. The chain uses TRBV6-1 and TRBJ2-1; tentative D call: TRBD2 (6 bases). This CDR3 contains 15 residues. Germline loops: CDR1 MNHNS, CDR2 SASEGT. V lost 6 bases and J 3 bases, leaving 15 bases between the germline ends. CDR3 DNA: TGTGCCAGCAGGAATGGAGGGTCGGGCTACAATGAGCAGTTCTTC. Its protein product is CASRNGGSGYNEQFF.

CDR3 coding DNA: TGTGCCAGCAGCTTAGGGGGACTAGCGGGGGGATCTGATACGCAGTATTTT. Translation: CASSLGGLAGGSDTQYF. This rearrangement joins TRBV7-9 to TRBJ2-3; TRBD2 matches at 15 bases. There are 17 residues in the CDR3. Germline V gene sequence: CDR1 SEHNR, CDR2 FQNEAQ (reference sequence). V shed 1 base, J shed 6 bases, and the junction held 5 bases outside the gene matches.

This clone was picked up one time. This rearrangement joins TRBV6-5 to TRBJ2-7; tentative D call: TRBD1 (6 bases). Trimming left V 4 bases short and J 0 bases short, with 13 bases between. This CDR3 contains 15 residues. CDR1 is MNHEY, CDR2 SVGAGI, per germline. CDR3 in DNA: TGTGCCAGCAGTTTTGGGGAAGGGGGCTCCTACGAGCAGTACTTC. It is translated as CASSFGEGGSYEQYF.

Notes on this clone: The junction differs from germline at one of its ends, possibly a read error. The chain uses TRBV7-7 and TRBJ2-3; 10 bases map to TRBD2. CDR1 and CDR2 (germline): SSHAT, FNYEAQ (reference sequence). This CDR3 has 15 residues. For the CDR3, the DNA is TGTGCTAGCAGCTTACTAGCGGGGACATCAGATACGCAGTATTTT. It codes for CASSLLAGTSDTQYF.

CDR3 nucleotide sequence: TGTGCCAGCAGCTTAAATGGACAGGTAAAGGCTGAGCAGTTCTTC. It encodes CASSLNGQVKAEQFF. The chain has TRBV7-3 and TRBJ2-1; TRBD1 matches 7 bases. This CDR3 has 15 amino acids. Germline V gene sequence: CDR1 SGHTA, CDR2 FQGTGA. Trimming cost V 1 base and J 9 bases; bases outside gene matches: 9.